This T cell receptor beta chain emerged from a study of shared clonotypes between healthy human individuals. Per the germline V gene, CDR1 is MNHNS and CDR2 is SASEGT. With 6 bases clipped from V and 5 bases from J, the junction kept 2 bases outside the gene matches. The CDR3 extends over 12 amino acids. Here immunoSEQ multiplex PCR was the method, and the copy in TCRdb shows in-frame clones only, minus some. This sample yields some 980,000 clones, of which approximately 80% are seen a single time; about 1.5% belongs to the top ten. The sequence derives from a man younger than 30 in good health. The sample was memory CD4+ T cells sorted from blood. Specified subset: CD45RA-negative fraction. This chain joins TRBV6-1 and TRBJ1-1; TRBD1 matches 8 bases. The CDR3 region has the DNA TGTGCCAGCAGGGACAGGGAAACTGAAGCTTTCTTT. Encoded protein: CASRDRETEAFF.